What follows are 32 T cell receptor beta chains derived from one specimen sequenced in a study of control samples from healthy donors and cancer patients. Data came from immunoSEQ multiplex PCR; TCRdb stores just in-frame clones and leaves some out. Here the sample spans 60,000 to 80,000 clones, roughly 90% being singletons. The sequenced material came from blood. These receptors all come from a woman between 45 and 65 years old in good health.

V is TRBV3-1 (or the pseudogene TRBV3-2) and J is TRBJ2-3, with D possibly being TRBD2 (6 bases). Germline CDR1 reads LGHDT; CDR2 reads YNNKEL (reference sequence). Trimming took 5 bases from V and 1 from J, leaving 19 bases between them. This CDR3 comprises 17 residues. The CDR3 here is CASSSGLLPAGTDTQYF. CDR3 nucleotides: TGTGCCAGCAGCTCGGGACTTCTTCCGGCTGGCACAGATACGCAGTATTTT.

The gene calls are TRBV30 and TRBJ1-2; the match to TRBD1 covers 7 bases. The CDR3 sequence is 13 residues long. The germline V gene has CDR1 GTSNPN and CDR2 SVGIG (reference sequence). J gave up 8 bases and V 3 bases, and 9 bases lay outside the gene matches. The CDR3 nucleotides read TGTGCCTGGAGAAAACAGGGGCTCTACGGCTACACCTTC. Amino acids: CAWRKQGLYGYTF.

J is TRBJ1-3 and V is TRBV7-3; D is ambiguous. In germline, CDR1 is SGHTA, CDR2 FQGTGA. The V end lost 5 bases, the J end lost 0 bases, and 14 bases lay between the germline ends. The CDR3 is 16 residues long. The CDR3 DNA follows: TGTGCCAGCAGCCCCTCGGGCGGCTACTCTGGAAACACCATATATTTT. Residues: CASSPSGGYSGNTIYF. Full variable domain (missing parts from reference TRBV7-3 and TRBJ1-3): GAGVSQTPSNKVTEKGKYVELRCDPISGHTALYWYRQSLGQGPEFLIYFQGTGAADDSGLPNDRFFAVRPEGSVSTLKIQRTERGDSAVYLCASSPSGGYSGNTIYFGEGSWLTVV.

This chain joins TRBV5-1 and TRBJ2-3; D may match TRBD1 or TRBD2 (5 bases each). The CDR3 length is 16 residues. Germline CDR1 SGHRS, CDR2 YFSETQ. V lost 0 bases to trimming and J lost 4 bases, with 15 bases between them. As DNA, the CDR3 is TGCGCCAGCAGCTTGGCCTCAGGTGGGGGTGCAGATACGCAGTATTTT. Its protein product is CASSLASGGGADTQYF.

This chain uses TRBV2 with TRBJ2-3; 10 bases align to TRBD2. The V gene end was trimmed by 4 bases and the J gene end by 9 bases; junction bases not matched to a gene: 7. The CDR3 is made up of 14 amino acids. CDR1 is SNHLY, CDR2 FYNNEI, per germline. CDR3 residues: CASSAPLAGVTQYF. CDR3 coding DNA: TGTGCCAGCAGTGCCCCCCTAGCGGGAGTCACGCAGTATTTT.

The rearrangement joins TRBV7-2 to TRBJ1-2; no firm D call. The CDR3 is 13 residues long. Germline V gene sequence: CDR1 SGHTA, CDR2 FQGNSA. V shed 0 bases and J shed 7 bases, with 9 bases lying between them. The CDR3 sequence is CASSLARAGGYTF. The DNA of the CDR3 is TGTGCCAGCAGCTTAGCACGGGCTGGTGGCTACACCTTC.

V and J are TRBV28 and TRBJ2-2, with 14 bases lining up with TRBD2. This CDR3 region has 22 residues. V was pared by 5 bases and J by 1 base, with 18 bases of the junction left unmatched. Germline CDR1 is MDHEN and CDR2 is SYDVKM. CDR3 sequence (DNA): TGTGCCAGCAGTCGACGAGTCGGCCATAGACTAGCGGGAGGGAGGAACACCGGGGAGCTGTTTTTT. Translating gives CASSRRVGHRLAGGRNTGELFF. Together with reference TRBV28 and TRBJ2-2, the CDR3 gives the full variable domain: DVKVTQSSRYLVKRTGEKVFLECVQDMDHENMFWYRQDPGLGLRLIYFSYDVKMKEKGDIPEGYSVSREKKERFSLILESASTNQTSMYLCASSRRVGHRLAGGRNTGELFFGEGSRLTVL.

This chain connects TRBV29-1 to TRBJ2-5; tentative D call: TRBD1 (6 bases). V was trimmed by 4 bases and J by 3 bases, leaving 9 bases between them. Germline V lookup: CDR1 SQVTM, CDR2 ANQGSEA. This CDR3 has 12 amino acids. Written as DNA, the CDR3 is TGCAGCGTTGGGGGGCAAGAAGAGACCCAGTACTTC. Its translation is CSVGGQEETQYF.

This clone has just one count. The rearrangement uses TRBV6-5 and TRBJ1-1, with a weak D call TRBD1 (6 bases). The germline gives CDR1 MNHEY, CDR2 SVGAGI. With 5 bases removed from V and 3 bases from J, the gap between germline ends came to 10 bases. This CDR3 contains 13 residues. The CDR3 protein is CASSHREDTEAFF. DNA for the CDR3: TGTGCCAGCAGTCACAGGGAGGACACTGAAGCTTTCTTT.

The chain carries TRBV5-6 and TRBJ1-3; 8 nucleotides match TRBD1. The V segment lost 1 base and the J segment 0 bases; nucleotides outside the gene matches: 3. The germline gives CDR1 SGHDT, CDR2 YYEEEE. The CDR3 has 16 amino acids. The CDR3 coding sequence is TGTGCCAGCAGCTTGCAGGGGGCTGCCTCTGGAAACACCATATATTTT. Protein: CASSLQGAASGNTIYF.

The CDR3 coding sequence is TGTGCCAGCAGTTCGACGACAGTTCAGAGCTACACCTTC. Translated: CASSSTTVQSYTF. This chain connects TRBV28 to TRBJ1-2, with a tentative D call TRBD1 (5 bases). There are 13 residues in the CDR3. Germline lookup yields CDR1 MDHEN and CDR2 SYDVKM. The V and J ends lost 4 bases and 9 bases respectively, with 15 bases between them.

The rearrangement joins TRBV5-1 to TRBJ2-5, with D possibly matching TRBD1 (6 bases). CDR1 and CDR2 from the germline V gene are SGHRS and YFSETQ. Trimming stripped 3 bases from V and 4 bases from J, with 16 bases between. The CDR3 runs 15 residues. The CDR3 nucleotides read TGCGCCAGCAGCTGGAGACAGGTGTTTCTAGAGACCCAGTACTTC. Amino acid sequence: CASSWRQVFLETQYF.

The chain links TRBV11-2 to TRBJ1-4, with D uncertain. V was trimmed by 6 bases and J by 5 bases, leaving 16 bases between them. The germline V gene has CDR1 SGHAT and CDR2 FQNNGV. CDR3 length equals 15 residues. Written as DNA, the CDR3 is TGTGCCAGCAGTCCCAGAGGACTGTACAATGAAAAACTGTTTTTT. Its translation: CASSPRGLYNEKLFF.

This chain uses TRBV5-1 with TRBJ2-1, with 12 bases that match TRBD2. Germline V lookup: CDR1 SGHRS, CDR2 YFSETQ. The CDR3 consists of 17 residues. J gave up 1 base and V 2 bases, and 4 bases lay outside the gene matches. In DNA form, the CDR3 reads TGCGCCAGCAGCTTCCTAGCGGGAGGGCCGTCCTACAATGAGCAGTTCTTC. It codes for CASSFLAGGPSYNEQFF.

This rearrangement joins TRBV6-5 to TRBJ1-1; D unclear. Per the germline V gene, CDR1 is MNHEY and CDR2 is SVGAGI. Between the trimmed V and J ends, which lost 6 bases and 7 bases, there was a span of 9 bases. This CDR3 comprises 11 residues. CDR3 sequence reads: CASRSDGEAFF. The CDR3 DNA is TGTGCCAGCAGATCGGACGGTGAAGCTTTCTTT.

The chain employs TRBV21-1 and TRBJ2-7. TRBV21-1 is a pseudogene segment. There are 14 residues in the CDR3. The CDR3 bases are TGTGCCAGGAGGTCCGGGACCGATACCTACGAGCAGTACTTC. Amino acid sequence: CARRSGTDTYEQYF.

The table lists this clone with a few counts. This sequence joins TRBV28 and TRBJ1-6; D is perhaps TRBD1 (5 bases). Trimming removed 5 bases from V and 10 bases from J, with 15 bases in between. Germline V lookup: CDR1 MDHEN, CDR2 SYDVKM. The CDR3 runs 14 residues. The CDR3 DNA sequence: TGTGCCAGCAGTCTCGGACATTTGAACTCACCCCTCCACTTT. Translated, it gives CASSLGHLNSPLHF.

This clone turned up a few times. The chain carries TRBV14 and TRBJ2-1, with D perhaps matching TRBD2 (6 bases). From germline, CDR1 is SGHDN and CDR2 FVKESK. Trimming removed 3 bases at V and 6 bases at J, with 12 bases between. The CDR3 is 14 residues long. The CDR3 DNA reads TGTGCCAGCAGCCAGGCGGGGAAACTCAATGAGCAGTTCTTC. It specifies CASSQAGKLNEQFF.

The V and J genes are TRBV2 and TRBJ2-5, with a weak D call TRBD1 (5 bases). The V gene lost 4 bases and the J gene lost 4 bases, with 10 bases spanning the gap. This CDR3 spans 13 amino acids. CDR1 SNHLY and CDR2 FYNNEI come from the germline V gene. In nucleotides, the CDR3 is TGTGCCAGCAGTGGTATGGGGCGAGAGACCCAGTACTTC. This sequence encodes CASSGMGRETQYF.

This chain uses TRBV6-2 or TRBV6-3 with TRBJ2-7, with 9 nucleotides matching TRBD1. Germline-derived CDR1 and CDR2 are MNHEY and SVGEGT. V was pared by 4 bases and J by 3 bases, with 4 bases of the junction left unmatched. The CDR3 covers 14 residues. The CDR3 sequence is CASSSPGQGYEQYF. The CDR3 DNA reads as TGTGCCAGCAGTTCCCCGGGACAGGGCTACGAGCAGTACTTC.

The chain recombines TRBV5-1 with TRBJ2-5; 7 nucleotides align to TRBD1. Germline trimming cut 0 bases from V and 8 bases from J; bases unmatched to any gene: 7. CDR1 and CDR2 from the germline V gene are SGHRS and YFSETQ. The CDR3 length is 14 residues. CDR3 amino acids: CASSLGQGPGTQYF. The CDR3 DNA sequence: TGCGCCAGCAGCTTGGGACAGGGACCGGGAACCCAGTACTTC.

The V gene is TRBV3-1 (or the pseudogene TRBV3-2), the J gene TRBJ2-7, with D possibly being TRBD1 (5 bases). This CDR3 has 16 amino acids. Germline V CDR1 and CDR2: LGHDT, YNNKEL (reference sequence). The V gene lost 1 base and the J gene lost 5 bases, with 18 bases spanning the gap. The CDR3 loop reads CASSQVRSPGINEQYF. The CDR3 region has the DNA TGTGCCAGCAGCCAAGTGCGGTCCCCAGGGATCAACGAGCAGTACTTC.

The CDR3 nucleotides are TGCGCCAGCAGCGCTCAGACAGGGGGTTCTAATTCACCCCTCCACTTT. Protein product: CASSAQTGGSNSPLHF. The V call is TRBV5-1, the J call TRBJ1-6; 9 nucleotides agree with TRBD1. The V gene end was trimmed by 4 bases and the J gene end by 6 bases; junction bases not matched to a gene: 8. The germline gives CDR1 SGHRS, CDR2 YFSETQ. The CDR3 spans 16 residues.

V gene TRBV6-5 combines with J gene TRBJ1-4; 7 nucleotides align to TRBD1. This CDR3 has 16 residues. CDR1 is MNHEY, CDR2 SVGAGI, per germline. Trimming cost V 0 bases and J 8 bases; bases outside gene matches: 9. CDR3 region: CASSYSMAGGKEKLFF. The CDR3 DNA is TGTGCCAGCAGTTACTCGATGGCAGGGGGAAAGGAAAAACTGTTTTTT.

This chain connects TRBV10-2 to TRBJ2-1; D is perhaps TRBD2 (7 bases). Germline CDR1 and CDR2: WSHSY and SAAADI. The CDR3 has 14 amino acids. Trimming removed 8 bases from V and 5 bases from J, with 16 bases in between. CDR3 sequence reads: CASRGASRNNEQFF. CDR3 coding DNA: TGCGCCAGCCGGGGGGCTTCTAGAAACAATGAGCAGTTCTTC.

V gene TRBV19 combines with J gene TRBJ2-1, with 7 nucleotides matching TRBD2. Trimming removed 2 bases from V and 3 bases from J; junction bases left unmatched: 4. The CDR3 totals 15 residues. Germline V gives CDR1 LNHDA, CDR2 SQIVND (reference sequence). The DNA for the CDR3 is TGTGCCAGTAGTATAAGGCCTAGCGGCTACAATGAGCAGTTCTTC. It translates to CASSIRPSGYNEQFF.

The CDR3 DNA follows: TGTGCCACCAGTGATTCTCCAGTAAACAATGAGCAGTTCTTC. It translates to CATSDSPVNNEQFF. The chain links TRBV24-1 to TRBJ2-1; D unclear. There are 14 residues in the CDR3. In germline, CDR1 is KGHDR, CDR2 SFDVKD. V shed 2 bases and J shed 5 bases, with 9 bases lying between them.

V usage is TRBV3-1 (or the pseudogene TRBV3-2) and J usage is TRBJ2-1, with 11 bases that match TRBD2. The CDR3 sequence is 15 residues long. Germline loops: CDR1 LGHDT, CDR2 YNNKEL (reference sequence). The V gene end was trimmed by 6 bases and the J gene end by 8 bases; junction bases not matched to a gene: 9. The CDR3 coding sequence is TGTGCCAGCAGATTAGGCACTAGCGGGAGCCATGAGCAGTTCTTC. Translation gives CASRLGTSGSHEQFF.

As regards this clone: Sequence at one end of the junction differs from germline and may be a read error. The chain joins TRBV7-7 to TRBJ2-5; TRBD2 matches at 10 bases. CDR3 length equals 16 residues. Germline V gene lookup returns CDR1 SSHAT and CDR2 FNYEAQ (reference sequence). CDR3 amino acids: CASSPNSGGYQETQYF. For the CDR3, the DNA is TGTGCTAGCAGCCCCAATAGCGGGGGGTACCAAGAGACCCAGTACTTC.

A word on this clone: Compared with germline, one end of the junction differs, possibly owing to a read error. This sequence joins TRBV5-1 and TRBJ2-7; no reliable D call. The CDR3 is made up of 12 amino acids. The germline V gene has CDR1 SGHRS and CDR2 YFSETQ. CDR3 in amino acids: CASSLPSNEQYF. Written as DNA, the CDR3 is TGCGCCAGCAGCCTCCCCTCCAACGAGCAGTACTTC.

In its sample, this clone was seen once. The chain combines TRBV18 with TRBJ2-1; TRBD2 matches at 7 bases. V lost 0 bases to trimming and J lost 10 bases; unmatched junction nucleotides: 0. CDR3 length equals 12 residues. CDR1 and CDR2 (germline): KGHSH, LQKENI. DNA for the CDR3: TGTGCCAGCTCACCACCGCGGGGGGAGCAGTTCTTC. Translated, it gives CASSPPRGEQFF.

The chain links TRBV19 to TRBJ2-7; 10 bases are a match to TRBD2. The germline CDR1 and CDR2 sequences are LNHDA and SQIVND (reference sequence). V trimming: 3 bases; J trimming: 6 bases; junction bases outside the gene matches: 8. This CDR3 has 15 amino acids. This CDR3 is CASSIPSGGAGEQYF. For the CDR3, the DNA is TGTGCCAGTAGTATCCCGAGCGGGGGGGCGGGCGAGCAGTACTTC.